This T cell receptor beta chain was profiled in a study of blood T cells in healthy people across ages. Whole-study findings and limits: Expanded clonotype changes were possibly confounded by unknown donor CMV status.

The V gene lost 2 bases and the J gene lost 3 bases, with 15 bases spanning the gap. Germline CDR1 MNHNY, CDR2 SVGAGI (reference sequence). This CDR3 is 16 amino acids long. Sample-barcoded 5' priming and a J-beta primer mix drove a second PCR of roughly 7 to 11 cycles. TCRdb reprocessed the 5' RACE reads via MiXCR and lists one record per CDR3 protein. This table holds approximately 1,100,000 distinct CDR3 sequences, more than 35% found once. This clonotype was detected a few times. The target antigen is unknown. The receptor's source is a woman aged 55-69 years in good health. This sequence joins TRBV6-6 and TRBJ2-3; TRBD1 is a possible D gene (5 bases). The sequencing input was blood. Here the CDR3 DNA reads TGTGCCAGCAGTTACGGGAAGGGGCAAGGAACAGATACGCAGTATTTT. Its protein product is CASSYGKGQGTDTQYF.